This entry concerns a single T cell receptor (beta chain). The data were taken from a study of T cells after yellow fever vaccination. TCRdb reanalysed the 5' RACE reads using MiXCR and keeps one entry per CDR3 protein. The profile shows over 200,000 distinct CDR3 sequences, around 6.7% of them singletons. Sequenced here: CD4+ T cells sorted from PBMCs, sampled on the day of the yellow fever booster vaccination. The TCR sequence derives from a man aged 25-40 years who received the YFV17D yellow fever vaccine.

The CDR3 DNA follows: TGTGCCAGCACGGGATCTAGCGGGAGAAGCACAGATACGCAGTATTTT. Translation: CASTGSSGRSTDTQYF. The V and J genes are TRBV6-1 and TRBJ2-3; 10 bases agree with TRBD2. Germline loops: CDR1 MNHNS, CDR2 SASEGT. The CDR3 has 16 amino acids. Unmatched junction bases numbered 7, after V lost 7 bases and J lost 0 bases.